This T cell receptor beta chain was retrieved from a study of blood T cell repertoires in COVID-19. Authors' methods: How many nucleated cells were present was estimated from reference gene primer amplification. Using immunoSEQ multiplex PCR, the repertoire was profiled, and TCRdb retains in-frame clones only, with some absent. V, J and clone size are those of that table, while D and trimming were read from the DNA. The data contain approximately 350,000 clones, approximately 90% of them singletons. The V segment lost 5 bases and the J segment 7 bases; nucleotides outside the gene matches: 8. Per the germline V gene, CDR1 is SGHTA and CDR2 is FQGNSA. The CDR3 consists of 15 residues. Participant age was roughly 18 to 100 years, and participants resided in roughly 24 US areas. Which cohort a participant joined came from the clinical history participants gave. Cohort 3 recovery required two negative PCRs, clearance, or symptom resolution.

The chain employs TRBV7-2 and TRBJ2-2; 9 bases align to TRBD2. The sequenced sample was PBMCs or T cells enriched from blood (not recorded which). This sequence originates from a man between 18 and 35 years old who had recovered from COVID-19. CDR3 coding DNA: TGTGCCAGCAGCCCTGTCATGCGGGGGGGCGGGGAGCTGTTTTTT. Its protein is CASSPVMRGGGELFF.